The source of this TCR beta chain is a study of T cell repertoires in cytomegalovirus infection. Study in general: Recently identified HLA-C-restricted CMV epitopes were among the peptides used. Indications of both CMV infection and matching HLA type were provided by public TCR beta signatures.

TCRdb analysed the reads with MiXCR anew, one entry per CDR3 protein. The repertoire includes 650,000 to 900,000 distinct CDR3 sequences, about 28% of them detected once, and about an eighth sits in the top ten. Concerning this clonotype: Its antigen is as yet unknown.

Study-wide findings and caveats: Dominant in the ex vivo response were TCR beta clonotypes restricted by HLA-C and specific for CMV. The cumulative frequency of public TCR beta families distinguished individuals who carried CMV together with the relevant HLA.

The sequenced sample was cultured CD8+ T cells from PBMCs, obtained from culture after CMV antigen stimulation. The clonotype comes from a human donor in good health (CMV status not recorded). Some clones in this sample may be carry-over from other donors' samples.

CDR3 residues: CASSPGRILFF. The CDR3, as DNA: TGTGCCAGCAGCCCCGGGCGTATACTGTTTTTT. The chain joins TRBV9 to TRBJ1-4; D not resolved. The CDR3 loop spans 11 amino acids. With 4 bases removed from V and 13 bases from J, the gap between germline ends came to 11 bases. Per germline, CDR1 SGDLS and CDR2 YYNGEE.